These 6 T cell receptor beta chains originate from one sample sequenced in a study of blood T cell repertoires in COVID-19. Measured with immunoSEQ multiplex PCR; TCRdb has only the in-frame clones, and not every one. The table includes fewer than 250,000 clones, roughly 90% detected once. Sequencing input: peripheral blood. These receptors were collected from a woman in her sixties or seventies with acute or convalescent COVID-19.

CDR3 coding DNA: TGTGCCAGCAGAAGCGGGGGCACAGATACGCAGTATTTT. It translates to CASRSGGTDTQYF. The V and J genes are TRBV6-5 and TRBJ2-3; 7 bases agree with TRBD2. Germline CDR1 and CDR2: MNHEY and SVGAGI. Losses at the gene ends were 6 bases for V and 1 base for J; bases not matched to a gene: 1. This CDR3 has 13 residues.

The rearrangement uses TRBV29-1 and TRBJ2-1; 7 bases are shared with TRBD2. V lost 6 bases to trimming and J lost 2 bases; unmatched junction nucleotides: 10. CDR1 SQVTM and CDR2 ANQGSEA come from the germline V gene. CDR3 length: 15 amino acids. The CDR3 sequence: CSVRRERATYNEQFF. The CDR3 coding sequence is TGCAGCGTGCGGCGGGAGCGGGCCACCTACAATGAGCAGTTCTTC.

A few counts support this clone. The V and J genes are TRBV6-1 and TRBJ2-1; 7 bases are a match to TRBD2. The V gene's germline CDR1 is MNHNS and CDR2 SASEGT. The CDR3 is 15 amino acids. V dropped 3 bases and J dropped 5; count of bases not matched to a gene: 7. The CDR3 DNA reads as TGTGCCAGCAGTGAGTCCGGGAGGAAGAACAATGAGCAGTTCTTC. Amino acid sequence: CASSESGRKNNEQFF.

The chain couples TRBV2 to TRBJ1-5; the D gene is possibly TRBD1 (5 bases). This CDR3 is 16 amino acids long. Germline CDR1 is SNHLY and CDR2 is FYNNEI. Deletions cut 6 bases from V and 3 bases from J, with 18 bases between. The DNA of the CDR3 is TGTGCCAGCAGGGATGGAGGGACTGCATTCAATCAGCCCCAGCATTTT. Protein: CASRDGGTAFNQPQHF.

This chain connects TRBV30 to TRBJ1-5; TRBD1 matches 8 bases. Germline V gene data show CDR1 as GTSNPN and CDR2 as SVGIG (reference sequence). Trimming removed 6 bases from V and 2 bases from J; junction bases left unmatched: 6. CDR3 length: 14 residues. The CDR3: CACLTGQGNQPQHF. CDR3 sequence (DNA): TGTGCCTGCCTAACGGGACAGGGCAATCAGCCCCAGCATTTT.

The rearrangement links TRBV7-2 to TRBJ1-4; D not certain. V lost 4 bases to trimming and J lost 3 bases, with 6 bases between them. The CDR3 loop spans 13 amino acids. The germline V gene has CDR1 SGHTA and CDR2 FQGNSA. CDR3 loop: CASSSPANEKLFF. The DNA for the CDR3 is TGTGCCAGCAGCTCGCCAGCTAATGAAAAACTGTTTTTT.